This note documents a single TCR beta chain sequence. Its antigen is currently unknown. The ends lost 2 bases at V and 3 bases at J; junction bases unmatched: 6. CDR1 KGHSH and CDR2 LQKENI come from the germline V gene. The CDR3 is 15 amino acids. The data stem from a study of early stage breast cancer tumors. Study in general: About 70% of the 16 invasive tumors were ER+, PR+ and HER2-.

The study's findings and limits: Compared with adjacent normal breast tissue, tumors showed roughly 2.5-fold greater T cell density and higher clonality. Tumor and normal breast were distinguished via blood comparison in about 90% of the 16 patients.

Using immunoSEQ multiplex PCR, the repertoire was profiled, and TCRdb retains in-frame clones only, with some absent. The table includes under 30,000 clones, approximately 72% detected once. Sequencing was performed on blood. This sequence originates from a person aged 45 to 59 with breast cancer. This rearrangement joins TRBV18 to TRBJ2-7; 8 bases map to TRBD2. CDR3 DNA: TGTGCCAGCTCACCAACGGGACTAGTACTCTACGAGCAGTACTTC. Protein: CASSPTGLVLYEQYF.